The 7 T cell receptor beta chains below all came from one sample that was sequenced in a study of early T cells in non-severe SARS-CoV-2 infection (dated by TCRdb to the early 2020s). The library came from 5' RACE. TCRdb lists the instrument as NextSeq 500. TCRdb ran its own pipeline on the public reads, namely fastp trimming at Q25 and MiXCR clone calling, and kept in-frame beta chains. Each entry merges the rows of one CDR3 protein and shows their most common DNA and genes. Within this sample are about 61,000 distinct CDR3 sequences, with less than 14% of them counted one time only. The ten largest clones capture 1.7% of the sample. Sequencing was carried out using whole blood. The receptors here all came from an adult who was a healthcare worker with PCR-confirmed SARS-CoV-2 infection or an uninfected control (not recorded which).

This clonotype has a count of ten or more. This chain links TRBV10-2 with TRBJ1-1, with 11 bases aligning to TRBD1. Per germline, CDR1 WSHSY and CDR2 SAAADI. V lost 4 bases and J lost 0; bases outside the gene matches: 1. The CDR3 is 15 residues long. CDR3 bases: TGCGCCAGCAGTGGGGACAGGGGGGTGAACACTGAAGCTTTCTTT. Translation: CASSGDRGVNTEAFF.

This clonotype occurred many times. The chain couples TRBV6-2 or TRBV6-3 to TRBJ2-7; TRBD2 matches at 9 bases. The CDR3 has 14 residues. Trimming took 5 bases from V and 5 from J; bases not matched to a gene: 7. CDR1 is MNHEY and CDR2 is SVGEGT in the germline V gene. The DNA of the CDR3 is TGTGCCAGCAGTAAAGCCGGGACTAGCCACGAGCAGTACTTC. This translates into CASSKAGTSHEQYF.

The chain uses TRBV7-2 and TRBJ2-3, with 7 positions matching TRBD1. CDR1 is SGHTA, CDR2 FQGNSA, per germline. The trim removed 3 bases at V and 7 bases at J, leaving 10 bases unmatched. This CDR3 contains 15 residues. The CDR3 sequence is CASSFEGAQVYTQYF. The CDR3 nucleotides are TGTGCCAGCAGCTTCGAGGGGGCTCAAGTATATACGCAGTATTTT.

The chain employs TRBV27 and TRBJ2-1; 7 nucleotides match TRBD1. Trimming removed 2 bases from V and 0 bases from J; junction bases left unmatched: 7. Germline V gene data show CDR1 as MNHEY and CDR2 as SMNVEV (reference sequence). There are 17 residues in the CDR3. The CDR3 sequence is CASSLPPWDSSYNEQFF. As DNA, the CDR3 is TGTGCCAGCAGTTTACCTCCCTGGGACAGCTCCTACAATGAGCAGTTCTTC.

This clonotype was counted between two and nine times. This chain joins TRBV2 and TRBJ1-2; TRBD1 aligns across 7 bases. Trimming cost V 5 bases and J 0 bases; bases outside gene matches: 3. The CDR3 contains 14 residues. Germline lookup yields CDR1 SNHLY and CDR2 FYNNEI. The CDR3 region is CASSRDSPNYGYTF. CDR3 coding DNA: TGTGCCAGCAGTCGGGACAGCCCTAACTATGGCTACACCTTC. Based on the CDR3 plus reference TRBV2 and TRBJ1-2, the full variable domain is EPEVTQTPSHQVTQMGQEVILRCVPISNHLYFYWYRQILGQKVEFLVSFYNNEISEKSEIFDDQFSVERPDGSNFTLKIRSTKLEDSAMYFCASSRDSPNYGYTFGSGTRLTVV.

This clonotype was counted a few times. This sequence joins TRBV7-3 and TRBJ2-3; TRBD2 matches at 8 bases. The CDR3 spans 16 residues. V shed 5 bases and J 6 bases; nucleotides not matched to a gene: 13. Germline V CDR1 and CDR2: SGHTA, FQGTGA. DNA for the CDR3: TGTGCCAGCAGCGCGTTCCACGGGGGGGCCTCGGATACGCAGTATTTT. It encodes CASSAFHGGASDTQYF.

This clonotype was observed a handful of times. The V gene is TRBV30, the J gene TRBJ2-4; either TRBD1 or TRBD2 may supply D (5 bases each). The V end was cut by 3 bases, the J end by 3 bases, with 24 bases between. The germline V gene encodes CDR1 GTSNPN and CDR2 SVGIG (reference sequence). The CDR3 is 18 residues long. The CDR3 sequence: CAWSPGRSLTIGKNIQYF. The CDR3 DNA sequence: TGTGCCTGGAGCCCGGGACGGTCCCTTACAATTGGCAAAAACATTCAGTACTTC.